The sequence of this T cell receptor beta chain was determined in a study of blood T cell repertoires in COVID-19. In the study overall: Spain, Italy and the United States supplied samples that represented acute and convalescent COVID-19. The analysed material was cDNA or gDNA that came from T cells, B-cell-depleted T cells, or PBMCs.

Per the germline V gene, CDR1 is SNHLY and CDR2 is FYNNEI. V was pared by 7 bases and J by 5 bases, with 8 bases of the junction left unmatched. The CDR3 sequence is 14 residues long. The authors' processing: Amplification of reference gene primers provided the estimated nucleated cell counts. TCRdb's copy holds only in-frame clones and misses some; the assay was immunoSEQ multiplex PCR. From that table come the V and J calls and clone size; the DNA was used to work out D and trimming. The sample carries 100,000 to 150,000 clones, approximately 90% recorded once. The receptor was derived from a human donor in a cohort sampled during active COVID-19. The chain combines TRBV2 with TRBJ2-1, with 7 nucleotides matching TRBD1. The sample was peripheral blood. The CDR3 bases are TGTGCCAGCAATAACCGGGACAGTAACAATGAGCAGTTCTTC. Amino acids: CASNNRDSNNEQFF.